Listed here are 8 T cell receptor beta chains from one sample, sequenced in a study of CD8+ T cells in alopecia areata. After isolation, RNA underwent reverse transcription to generate cDNA as the sequencing template. Produced via immunoSEQ multiplex PCR; TCRdb's table is partial and in-frame only. The data contain roughly 150,000 clones, more than 55% of them singletons. The sequencing input was CD8+ T cells sorted from blood. The receptors derive from a human donor in good health.

The chain couples TRBV5-6 to TRBJ2-5; 8 bases agree with TRBD1. In germline, CDR1 is SGHDT, CDR2 YYEEEE. This CDR3 region has 15 residues. The trim removed 0 bases at V and 5 bases at J, leaving 6 bases unmatched. The chain's CDR3 is CASSLAGQGWETQYF. In nucleotides, the CDR3 is TGTGCCAGCAGCTTGGCTGGACAGGGCTGGGAGACCCAGTACTTC.

V usage is TRBV4-1 and J usage is TRBJ2-1, with D hard to call. V was trimmed by 5 bases and J by 0 bases, leaving 5 bases between them. CDR1 MGHRA and CDR2 YSYEKL come from the germline V gene. This CDR3 has 13 residues. The CDR3 DNA follows: TGCGCCAGCAGCGGGGTCTCCTACAATGAGCAGTTCTTC. This sequence encodes CASSGVSYNEQFF.

This clone has only a few counts. This sequence joins TRBV29-1 and TRBJ2-2; D is perhaps TRBD2 (5 bases). The CDR3 spans 14 residues. CDR1 is SQVTM, CDR2 ANQGSEA, per germline. Trimming pared 4 bases from V and 1 base from J, leaving 10 bases between. CDR3 sequence: CSVASGWNTGELFF. The CDR3 nucleotides read TGCAGCGTTGCGTCGGGATGGAACACCGGGGAGCTGTTTTTT.

The chain combines TRBV29-1 with TRBJ1-2; no firm D call. Germline V gene sequence: CDR1 SQVTM, CDR2 ANQGSEA. V lost 2 bases and J 6 bases, leaving 10 bases between the germline ends. The CDR3 length is 12 residues. This chain's CDR3 is CSVETAANGYTF. The DNA for the CDR3 is TGCAGCGTTGAAACGGCAGCCAATGGCTACACCTTC.

The chain couples TRBV6-5 to TRBJ2-2, with 7 bases matching TRBD1. Germline V lookup: CDR1 MNHEY, CDR2 SVGAGI. The V and J ends lost 9 bases and 0 bases, in that order; junction bases with no gene match: 4. There are 14 residues in the CDR3. CDR3 residues: CASRGTANTGELFF. The CDR3, as DNA: TGTGCCAGTAGAGGGACAGCGAACACCGGGGAGCTGTTTTTT.

This clone came up a few times. The CDR3 spells CASTGRLTGELFF. The CDR3 coding sequence is TGTGCCAGCACTGGGAGGCTCACCGGGGAGCTGTTTTTT. The gene calls are TRBV6-5 and TRBJ2-2, with D possibly TRBD2 on 6 matching bases. Trimming left V 7 bases short and J 4 bases short, with 10 bases between. The CDR3 runs 13 residues. Germline assignment: CDR1 MNHEY and CDR2 SVGAGI.

As concerns this clone: Other DNA sequences in this sample translate to the same CDR3. The V and J genes are TRBV6-5 and TRBJ2-3; either TRBD1 or TRBD2 may fit D (5 bases each). This CDR3 comprises 13 residues. V was clipped by 0 bases and J by 4 bases, with 5 bases between them. Germline loops: CDR1 MNHEY, CDR2 SVGAGI. DNA of the CDR3: TGTGCCAGCAGTTACTCGGGGGCAGATACGCAGTATTTT. It encodes CASSYSGADTQYF.

V usage is TRBV29-1 and J usage is TRBJ2-3, with 9 nucleotides matching TRBD1. Germline V lookup: CDR1 SQVTM, CDR2 ANQGSEA. The CDR3 is 17 amino acids. After removal of 7 bases from V and 1 base from J, the junction contained 15 bases not matched to a gene. This chain's CDR3 is CSARTGEGPAGTDTQYF. As DNA, the CDR3 is TGCAGCGCCAGGACAGGGGAAGGTCCAGCTGGCACAGATACGCAGTATTTT.